This T cell receptor beta chain comes out of a study of T cells in Graves' hyperthyroidism and ophthalmopathy. As for the study in general: Peripheral blood was obtained at initial diagnosis, preceding any treatment.

Comments on this clonotype: Its antigen remains unknown.

TCR beta CDR3 regions were amplified from RNA transcripts. When the TCR CDR3 underwent first-round RT-PCR, the HTBI primer set was used. In TCRdb, the multiplex PCR reads were re-called with MiXCR into one record per CDR3 protein. The repertoire holds 400,000 or so distinct CDR3 sequences, with about 15% as singletons. Findings of the study overall: Blood shared most expanded thyroid clonotypes above 0.001.

J gave up 5 bases and V 4 bases, and 6 bases lay outside the gene matches. The length of the CDR3 is 14 residues. The germline gives CDR1 MGHRA, CDR2 YSYEKL. Uncontrolled infection, other autoimmune disease, pregnancy and lactation each barred patients from inclusion. Diagnosis relied on clinical symptoms, serum thyroxine and TRAb, thyroid ultrasound and orbital computed tomography. Specimen: blood. This clonotype was sampled from a woman in her sixties with Graves' ophthalmopathy. The J gene is TRBJ2-3, the V gene TRBV4-1; 7 nucleotides agree with TRBD2. The CDR3 DNA follows: TGCGCCAGCAGCCGATTAATAGCGGGAGATACGCAGTATTTT. Translating gives CASSRLIAGDTQYF.